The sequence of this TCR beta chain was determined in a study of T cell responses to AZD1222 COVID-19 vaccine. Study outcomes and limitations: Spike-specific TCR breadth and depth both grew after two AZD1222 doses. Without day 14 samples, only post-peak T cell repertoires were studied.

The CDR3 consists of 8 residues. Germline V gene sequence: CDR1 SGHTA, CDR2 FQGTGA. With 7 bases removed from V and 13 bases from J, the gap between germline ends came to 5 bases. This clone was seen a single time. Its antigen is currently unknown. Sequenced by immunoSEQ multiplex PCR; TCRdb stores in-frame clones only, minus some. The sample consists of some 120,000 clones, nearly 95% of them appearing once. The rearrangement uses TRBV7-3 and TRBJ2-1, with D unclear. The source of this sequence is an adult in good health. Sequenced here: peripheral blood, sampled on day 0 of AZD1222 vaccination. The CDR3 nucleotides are TGTGCCAGCAAGAAACAGTTCTTC. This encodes CASKKQFF.